This T cell receptor beta chain was observed in a study of patients and donors after allogeneic stem cell transplantation. V was trimmed by 8 bases and J by 2 bases, leaving 18 bases between them. CDR3 size: 15 residues. TCRdb itself ran the RT-PCR reads through MiXCR, one entry per CDR3 protein. Of about a million distinct CDR3 sequences listed, 18% are singletons. The sample taken for sequencing was blood, either unsorted or a sorted T cell fraction (not recorded which). This sequence was found in a human donor who was either an allogeneic HSCT recipient or a stem cell or donor lymphocyte infusion donor (not recorded which). It is not recorded whose cells these are; they may come from a transplant donor. This chain joins TRBV12-3 or TRBV12-4 and TRBJ2-5; D possibly uses TRBD1 or TRBD2 (5 bases each). CDR3 region: CASALTQGRQETQYF. In DNA, the CDR3 is TGTGCCAGCGCCCTTACCCAGGGACGTCAAGAGACCCAGTACTTC.